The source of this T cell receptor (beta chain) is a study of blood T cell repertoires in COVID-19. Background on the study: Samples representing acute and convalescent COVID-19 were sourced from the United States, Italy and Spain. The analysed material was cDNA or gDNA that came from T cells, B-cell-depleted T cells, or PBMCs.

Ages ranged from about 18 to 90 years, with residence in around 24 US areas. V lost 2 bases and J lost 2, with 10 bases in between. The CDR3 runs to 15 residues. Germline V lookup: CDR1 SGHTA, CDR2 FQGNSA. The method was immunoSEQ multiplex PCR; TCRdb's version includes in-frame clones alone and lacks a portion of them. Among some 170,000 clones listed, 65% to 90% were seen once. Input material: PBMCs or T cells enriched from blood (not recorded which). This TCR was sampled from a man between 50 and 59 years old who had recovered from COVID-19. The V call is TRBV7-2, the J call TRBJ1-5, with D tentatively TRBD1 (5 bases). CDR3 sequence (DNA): TGTGCCAGCAGCTTATCCGGGGGTGGCAATCAGCCCCAGCATTTT. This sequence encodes CASSLSGGGNQPQHF.